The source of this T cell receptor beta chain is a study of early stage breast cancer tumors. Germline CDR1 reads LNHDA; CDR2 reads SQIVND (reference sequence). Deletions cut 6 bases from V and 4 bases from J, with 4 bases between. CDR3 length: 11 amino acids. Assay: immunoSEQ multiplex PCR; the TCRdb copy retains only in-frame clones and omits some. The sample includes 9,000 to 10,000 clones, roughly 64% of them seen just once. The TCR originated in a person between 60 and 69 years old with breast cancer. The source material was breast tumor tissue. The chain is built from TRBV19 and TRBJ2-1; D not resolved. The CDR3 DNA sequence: TGTGCCAGTAGCCTGTACAATGAGCAGTTCTTC. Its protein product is CASSLYNEQFF.